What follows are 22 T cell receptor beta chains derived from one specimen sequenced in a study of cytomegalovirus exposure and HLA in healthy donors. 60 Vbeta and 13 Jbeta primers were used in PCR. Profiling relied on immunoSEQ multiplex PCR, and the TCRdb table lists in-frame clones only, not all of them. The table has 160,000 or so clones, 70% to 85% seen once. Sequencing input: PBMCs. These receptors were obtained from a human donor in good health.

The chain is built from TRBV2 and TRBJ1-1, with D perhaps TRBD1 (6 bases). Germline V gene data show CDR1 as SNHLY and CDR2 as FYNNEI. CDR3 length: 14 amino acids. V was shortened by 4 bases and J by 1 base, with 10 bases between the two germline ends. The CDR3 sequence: CASSGRGGNTEAFF. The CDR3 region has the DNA TGTGCCAGCAGTGGAAGGGGGGGGAACACTGAAGCTTTCTTT. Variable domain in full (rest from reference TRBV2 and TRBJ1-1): EPEVTQTPSHQVTQMGQEVILRCVPISNHLYFYWYRQILGQKVEFLVSFYNNEISEKSEIFDDQFSVERPDGSNFTLKIRSTKLEDSAMYFCASSGRGGNTEAFFGQGTRLTVV.

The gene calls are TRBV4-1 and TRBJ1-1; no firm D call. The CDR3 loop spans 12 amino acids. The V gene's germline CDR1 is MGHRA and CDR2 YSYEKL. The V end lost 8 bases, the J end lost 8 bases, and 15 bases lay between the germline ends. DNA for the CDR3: TGCGCCAGCCGGGGTAACCTCTTCGAAGCTTTCTTT. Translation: CASRGNLFEAFF.

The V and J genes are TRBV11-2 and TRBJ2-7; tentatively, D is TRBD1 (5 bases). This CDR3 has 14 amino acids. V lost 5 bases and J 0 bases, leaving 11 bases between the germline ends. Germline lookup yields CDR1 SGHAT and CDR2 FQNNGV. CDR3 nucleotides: TGTGCCAGCAGCCGAAGACAGTACTCCTACGAGCAGTACTTC. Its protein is CASSRRQYSYEQYF.

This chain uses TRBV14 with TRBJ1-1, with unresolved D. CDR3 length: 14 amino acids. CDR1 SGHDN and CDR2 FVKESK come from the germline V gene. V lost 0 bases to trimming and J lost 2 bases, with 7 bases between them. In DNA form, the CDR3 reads TGTGCCAGCAGCCAAGACGGAGGTAACACTGAAGCTTTCTTT. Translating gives CASSQDGGNTEAFF. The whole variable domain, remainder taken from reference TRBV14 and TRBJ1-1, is EAGVTQFPSHSVIEKGQTVTLRCDPISGHDNLYWYRRVMGKEIKFLLHFVKESKQDESGMPNNRFLAERTGGTYSTLKVQPAELEDSGVYFCASSQDGGNTEAFFGQGTRLTVV.

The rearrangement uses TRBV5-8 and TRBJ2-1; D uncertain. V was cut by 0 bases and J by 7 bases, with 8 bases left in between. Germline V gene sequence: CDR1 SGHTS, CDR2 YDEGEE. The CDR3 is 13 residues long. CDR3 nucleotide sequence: TGTGCCAGCAGCTTGGGCTGGCCGAATGAGCAGTTCTTC. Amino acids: CASSLGWPNEQFF.

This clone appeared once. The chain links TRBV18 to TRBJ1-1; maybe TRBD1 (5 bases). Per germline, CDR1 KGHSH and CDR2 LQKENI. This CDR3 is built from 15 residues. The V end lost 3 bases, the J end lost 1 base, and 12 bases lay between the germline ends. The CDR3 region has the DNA TGTGCCAGCTCACCCTACGGCAGGGAGAACACTGAAGCTTTCTTT. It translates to CASSPYGRENTEAFF.

Written as DNA, the CDR3 is TGTGCCAGCATGGTTGGACAGGGAAACGAAAAACTGTTTTTT. Its protein is CASMVGQGNEKLFF. The chain employs TRBV7-9 and TRBJ1-4; 8 positions agree with TRBD1. CDR1 and CDR2 (germline): SEHNR, FQNEAQ (reference sequence). The CDR3 has 14 residues. V lost 7 bases and J lost 8; bases outside the gene matches: 9. Based on the CDR3 plus reference TRBV7-9 and TRBJ1-4, the full variable domain is DTGVSQNPRHKITKRGQNVTFRCDPISEHNRLYWYRQTLGQGPEFLTYFQNEAQLEKSRLLSDRFSAERPKGSFSTLEIQRTEQGDSAMYLCASMVGQGNEKLFFGSGTQLSVL.

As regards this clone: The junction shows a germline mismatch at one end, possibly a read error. The CDR3 DNA reads as TGTGCCATCACTGAGAGGGGCGCAGGCTATACAGATACGCAGTATTTT. Translating it yields CAITERGAGYTDTQYF. The gene calls are TRBV10-3 and TRBJ2-3; D may match TRBD1 or TRBD2 (5 bases each). The germline gives CDR1 ENHRY, CDR2 SYGVKD. This CDR3 spans 16 amino acids.

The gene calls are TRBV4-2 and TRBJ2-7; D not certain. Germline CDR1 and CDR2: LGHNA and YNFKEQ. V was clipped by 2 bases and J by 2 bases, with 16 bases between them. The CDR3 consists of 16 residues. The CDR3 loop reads CASSQSPPGGPYEQYF. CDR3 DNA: TGTGCCAGCAGCCAAAGTCCCCCCGGCGGTCCCTACGAGCAGTACTTC.

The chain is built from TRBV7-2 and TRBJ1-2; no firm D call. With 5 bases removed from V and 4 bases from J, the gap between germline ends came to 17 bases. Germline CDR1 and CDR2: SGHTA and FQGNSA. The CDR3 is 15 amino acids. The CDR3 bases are TGTGCCAGCAGCACCCACGGCGGCAATAGCTATGGCTACACCTTC. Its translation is CASSTHGGNSYGYTF.

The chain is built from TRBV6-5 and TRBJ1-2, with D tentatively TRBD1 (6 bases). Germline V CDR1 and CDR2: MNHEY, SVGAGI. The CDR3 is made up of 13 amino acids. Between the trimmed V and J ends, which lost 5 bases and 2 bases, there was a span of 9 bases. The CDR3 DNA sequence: TGTGCCAGCAGTCCCGGGACAAACTATGGCTACACCTTC. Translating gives CASSPGTNYGYTF.

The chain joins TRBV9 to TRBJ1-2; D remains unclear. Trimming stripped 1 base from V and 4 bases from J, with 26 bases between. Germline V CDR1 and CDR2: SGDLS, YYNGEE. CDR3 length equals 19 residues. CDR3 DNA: TGTGCCAGCAGCGTATTTCCTAGCCCTGAGAGTGGACCCTTCTATGGCTACACCTTC. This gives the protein CASSVFPSPESGPFYGYTF.

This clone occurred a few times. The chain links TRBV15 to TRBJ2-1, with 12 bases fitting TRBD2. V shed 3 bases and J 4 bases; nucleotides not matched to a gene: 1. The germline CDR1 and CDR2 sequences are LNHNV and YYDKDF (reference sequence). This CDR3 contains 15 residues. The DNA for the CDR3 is TGTGCCACCAGCAGCGGGACTAGCGGGTACAATGAGCAGTTCTTC. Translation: CATSSGTSGYNEQFF.

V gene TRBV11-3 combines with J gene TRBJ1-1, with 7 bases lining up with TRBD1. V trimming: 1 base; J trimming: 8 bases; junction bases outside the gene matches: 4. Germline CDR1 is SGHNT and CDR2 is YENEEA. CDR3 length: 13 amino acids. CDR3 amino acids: CASSLGRDREAFF. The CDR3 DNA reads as TGTGCCAGCAGCTTAGGCCGGGACAGAGAAGCTTTCTTT.

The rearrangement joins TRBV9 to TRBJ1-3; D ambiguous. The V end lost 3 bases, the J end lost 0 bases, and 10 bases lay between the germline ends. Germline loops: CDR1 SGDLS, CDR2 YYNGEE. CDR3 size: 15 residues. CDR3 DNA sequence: TGTGCCAGCAGCGCCAACGGGTACTCTGGAAACACCATATATTTT. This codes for CASSANGYSGNTIYF.

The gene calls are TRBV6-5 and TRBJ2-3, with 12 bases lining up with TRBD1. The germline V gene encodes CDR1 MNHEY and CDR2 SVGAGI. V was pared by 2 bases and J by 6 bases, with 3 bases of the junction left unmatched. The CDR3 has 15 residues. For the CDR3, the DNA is TGTGCCAGCAGTTACGGGACAGGGGGCTCGGATACGCAGTATTTT. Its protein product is CASSYGTGGSDTQYF.

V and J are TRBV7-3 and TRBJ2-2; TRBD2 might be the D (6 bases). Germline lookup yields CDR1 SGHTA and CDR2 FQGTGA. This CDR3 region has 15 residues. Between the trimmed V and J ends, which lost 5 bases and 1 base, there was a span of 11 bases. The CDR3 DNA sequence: TGTGCCAGCAGCAGGGGACTGTTGAACACCGGGGAGCTGTTTTTT. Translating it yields CASSRGLLNTGELFF.

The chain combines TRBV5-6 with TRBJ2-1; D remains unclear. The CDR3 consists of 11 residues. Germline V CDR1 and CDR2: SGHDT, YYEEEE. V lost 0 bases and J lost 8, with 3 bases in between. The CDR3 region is CASSLVDEQFF. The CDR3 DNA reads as TGTGCCAGCAGCTTGGTAGATGAGCAGTTCTTC.

The CDR3 loop is CASSSGQGLPNQPQHF. The CDR3 DNA reads TGTGCCAGCAGCTCGGGACAGGGGCTACCAAATCAGCCCCAGCATTTT. J is TRBJ1-5 and V is TRBV7-8, with 10 bases fitting TRBD1. The germline V gene has CDR1 SGHVS and CDR2 FQNEAQ. The CDR3 sequence is 16 residues long. Losses at the gene ends were 4 bases for V and 4 bases for J; bases not matched to a gene: 7.

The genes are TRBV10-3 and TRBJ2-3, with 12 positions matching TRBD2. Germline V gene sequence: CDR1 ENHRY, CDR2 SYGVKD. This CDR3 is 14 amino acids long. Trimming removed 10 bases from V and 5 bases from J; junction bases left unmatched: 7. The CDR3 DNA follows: TGTGCCACAGCCCTAGCGGGGGGGAAAGATACGCAGTATTTT. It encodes CATALAGGKDTQYF.

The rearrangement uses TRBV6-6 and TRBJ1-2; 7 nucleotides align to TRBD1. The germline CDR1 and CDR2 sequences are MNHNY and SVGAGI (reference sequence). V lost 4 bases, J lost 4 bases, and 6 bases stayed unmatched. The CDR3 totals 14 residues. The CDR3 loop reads CASSSQGDGYGYTF. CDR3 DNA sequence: TGTGCCAGCAGTTCCCAGGGGGACGGCTATGGCTACACCTTC.

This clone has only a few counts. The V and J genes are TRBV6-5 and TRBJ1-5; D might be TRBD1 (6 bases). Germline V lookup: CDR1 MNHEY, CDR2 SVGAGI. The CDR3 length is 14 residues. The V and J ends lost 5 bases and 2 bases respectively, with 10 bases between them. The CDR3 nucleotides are TGTGCCAGCAGTCCCTGGACAGGCAATCAGCCCCAGCATTTT. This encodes CASSPWTGNQPQHF.